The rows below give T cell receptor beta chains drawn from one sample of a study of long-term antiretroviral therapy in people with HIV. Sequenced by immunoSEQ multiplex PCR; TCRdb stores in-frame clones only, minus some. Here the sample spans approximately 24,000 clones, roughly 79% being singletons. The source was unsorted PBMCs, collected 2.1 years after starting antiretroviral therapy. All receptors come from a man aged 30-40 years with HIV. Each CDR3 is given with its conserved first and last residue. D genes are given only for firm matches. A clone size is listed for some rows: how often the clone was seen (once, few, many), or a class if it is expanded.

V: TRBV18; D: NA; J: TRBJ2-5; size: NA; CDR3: CASSPPGSETQYF; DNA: TGTGCCAGCTCACCACCAGGTTCGGAGACCCAGTACTTC
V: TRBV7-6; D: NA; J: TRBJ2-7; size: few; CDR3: CASSNSGGRGREQYF; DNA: TGTGCCAGCAGCAATTCAGGGGGGAGGGGGCGCGAGCAGTACTTC
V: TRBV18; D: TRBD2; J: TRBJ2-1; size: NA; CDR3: CASSLLQGAGTSGHNEQFF; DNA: TGTGCCAGCTCACTACTTCAAGGTGCAGGGACTAGCGGCCACAATGAGCAGTTCTTC
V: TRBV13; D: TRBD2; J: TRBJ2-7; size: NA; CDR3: CASSPGGGFYEQYF; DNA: TGTGCCAGCAGCCCTGGGGGGGGTTTCTACGAGCAGTACTTC
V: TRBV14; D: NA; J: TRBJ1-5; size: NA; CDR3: CASSPLGFNQPQHF; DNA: TGTGCCAGCAGCCCCCTGGGGTTCAATCAGCCCCAGCATTTT
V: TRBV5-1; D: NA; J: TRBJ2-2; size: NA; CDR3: CASVQAPNTGELFF; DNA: TGCGCCAGCGTACAGGCCCCGAACACCGGGGAGCTGTTTTTT
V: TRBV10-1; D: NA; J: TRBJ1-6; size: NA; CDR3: CASSGNLNSPLHF; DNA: TGCGCCAGCAGTGGGAATCTTAATTCACCCCTCCACTTT
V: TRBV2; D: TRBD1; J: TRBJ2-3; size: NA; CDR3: CASRGVRGRTDTQYF; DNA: TGTGCCAGCAGAGGGGTGAGGGGGCGCACAGATACGCAGTATTTT
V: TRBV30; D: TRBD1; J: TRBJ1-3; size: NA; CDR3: CAWSVQGAGNTIYF; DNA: TGTGCCTGGAGTGTGCAGGGGGCTGGAAACACCATATATTTT
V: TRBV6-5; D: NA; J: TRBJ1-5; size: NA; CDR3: CASSYGTSQPQHF; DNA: TGTGCCAGCAGTTATGGGACCTCTCAGCCCCAGCATTTT
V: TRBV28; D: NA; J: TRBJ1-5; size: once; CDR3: CASSLGQNQPQHF; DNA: TGTGCCAGCAGTTTAGGGCAGAATCAGCCCCAGCATTTT
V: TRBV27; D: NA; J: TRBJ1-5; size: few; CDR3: CASSLGSNQPQHF; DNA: TGTGCCAGCAGTTTGGGCAGCAATCAGCCCCAGCATTTT
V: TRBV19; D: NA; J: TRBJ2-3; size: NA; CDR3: CASTQGDTQYF; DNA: TGTGCCAGTACCCAGGGGGATACGCAGTATTTT
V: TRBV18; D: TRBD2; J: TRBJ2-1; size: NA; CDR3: CASSPTIRAGTSNNEQFF; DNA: TGTGCCAGCTCACCCACAATTCGGGCCGGGACTAGTAACAATGAGCAGTTCTTC
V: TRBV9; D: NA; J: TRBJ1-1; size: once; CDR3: CASSVSQNTEAFF; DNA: TGTGCCAGCAGCGTTAGTCAGAACACTGAAGCTTTCTTT
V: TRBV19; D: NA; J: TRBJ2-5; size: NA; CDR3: CATQQGSTGETQYF; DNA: TGTGCCACCCAACAGGGTTCCACCGGGGAGACCCAGTACTTC
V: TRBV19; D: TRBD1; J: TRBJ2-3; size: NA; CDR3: CASSALDRGTDTQYF; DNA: TGTGCCAGTAGTGCCTTGGACAGGGGGACAGATACGCAGTATTTT
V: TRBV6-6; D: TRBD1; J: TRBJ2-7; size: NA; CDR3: CASRHRDRVYEQYF; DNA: TGTGCCAGCAGACACCGGGACAGGGTCTACGAGCAGTACTTC
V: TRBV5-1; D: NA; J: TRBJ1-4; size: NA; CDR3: CASSLVSDYNEKLFF; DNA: TGCGCCAGCAGCTTAGTCAGCGACTATAATGAAAAACTGTTTTTT
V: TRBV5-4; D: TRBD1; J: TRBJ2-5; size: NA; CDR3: CASRAGQEETQYF; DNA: TGTGCCAGCAGGGCCGGACAGGAAGAGACCCAGTACTTC
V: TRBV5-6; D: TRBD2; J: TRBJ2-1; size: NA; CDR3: CASSSTGTSGRYNEQFF; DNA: TGTGCCAGCAGCTCGACCGGGACTAGCGGGAGATACAATGAGCAGTTCTTC
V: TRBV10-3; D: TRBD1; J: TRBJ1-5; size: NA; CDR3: CAIGTADNQPQHF; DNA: TGTGCCATCGGGACAGCGGACAATCAGCCCCAGCATTTT
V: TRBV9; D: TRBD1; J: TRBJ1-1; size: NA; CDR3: CASSFRDRVGSTEAFF; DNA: TGTGCCAGCAGCTTTCGGGACAGGGTTGGGTCCACTGAAGCTTTCTTT
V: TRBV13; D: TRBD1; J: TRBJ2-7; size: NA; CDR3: CASSRRTGGINEQYF; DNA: TGTGCCAGCAGCCGAAGGACAGGGGGTATAAACGAGCAGTACTTC
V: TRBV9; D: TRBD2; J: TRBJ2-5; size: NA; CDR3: CASSVAAGGHLETQYF; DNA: TGTGCCAGCAGCGTAGCAGCGGGGGGTCATTTGGAGACCCAGTACTTC
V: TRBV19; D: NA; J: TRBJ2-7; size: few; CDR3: CASSMIGRYEQYF; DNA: TGTGCCAGTAGTATGATTGGGCGGTACGAGCAGTACTTC
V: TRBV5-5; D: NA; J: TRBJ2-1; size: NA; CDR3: CASSLDGGAYNEQFF; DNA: TGTGCCAGCAGCTTGGACGGGGGCGCCTACAATGAGCAGTTCTTC
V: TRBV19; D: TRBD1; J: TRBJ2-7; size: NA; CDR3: CASSLRTGAIHEQYF; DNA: TGTGCCAGTAGTCTACGGACAGGGGCAATCCACGAGCAGTACTTC
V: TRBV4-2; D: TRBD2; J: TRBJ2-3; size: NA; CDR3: CASSQEGRGGGTDTQYF; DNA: TGTGCCAGCAGCCAAGAAGGGAGGGGAGGGGGCACAGATACGCAGTATTTT
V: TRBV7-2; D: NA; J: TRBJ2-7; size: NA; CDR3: CASSLTGTGLQEQYF; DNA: TGTGCCAGCAGCCTCACCGGGACTGGACTTCAGGAGCAGTACTTC
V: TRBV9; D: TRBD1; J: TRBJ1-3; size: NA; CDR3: CASSGTGNGNTIYF; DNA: TGTGCCAGCAGCGGGACAGGGAACGGAAACACCATATATTTT
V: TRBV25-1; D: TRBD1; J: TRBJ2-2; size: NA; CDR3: CASSGTGDTGELFF; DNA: TGTGCCAGCAGTGGGACAGGGGACACCGGGGAGCTGTTTTTT
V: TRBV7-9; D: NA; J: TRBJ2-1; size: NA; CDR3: CASSFRAPLNEQFF; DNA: TGTGCCAGCAGCTTTCGGGCCCCCTTAAATGAGCAGTTCTTC
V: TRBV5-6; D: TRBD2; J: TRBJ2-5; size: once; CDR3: CASSLGPSGGTRPQYF; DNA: TGTGCCAGCAGCTTGGGGCCCAGCGGGGGAACCAGGCCCCAGTACTTC
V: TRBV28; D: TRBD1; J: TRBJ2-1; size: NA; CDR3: CASLDRFKANEQFF; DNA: TGTGCCAGCCTGGACAGGTTTAAGGCCAATGAGCAGTTCTTC
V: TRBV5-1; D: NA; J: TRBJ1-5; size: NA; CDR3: CASSLTANSNQPQHF; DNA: TGCGCCAGCAGCTTGACTGCTAATAGCAATCAGCCCCAGCATTTT
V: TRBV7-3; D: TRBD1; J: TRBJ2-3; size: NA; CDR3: CASSLGQFRTDTQYF; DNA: TGTGCCAGCAGCTTGGGACAGTTTAGGACAGATACGCAGTATTTT
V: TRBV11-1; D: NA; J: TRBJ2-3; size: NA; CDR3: CASSLWGGADTQYF; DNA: TGTGCCAGCAGCTTATGGGGGGGCGCAGATACGCAGTATTTT
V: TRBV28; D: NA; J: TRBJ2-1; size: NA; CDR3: CASSFNGGYNEQFF; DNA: TGTGCCAGCAGTTTCAATGGCGGTTACAATGAGCAGTTCTTC
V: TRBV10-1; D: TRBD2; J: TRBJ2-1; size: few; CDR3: CASSTSGGHNEQFF; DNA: TGCGCCAGCAGTACTAGCGGGGGACACAATGAGCAGTTCTTC
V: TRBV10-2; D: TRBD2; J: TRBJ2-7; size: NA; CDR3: CASSPGLAGEPYEQYF; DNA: TGCGCCAGCAGCCCCGGACTAGCGGGAGAGCCCTACGAGCAGTACTTC
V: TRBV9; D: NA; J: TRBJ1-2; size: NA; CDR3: CASSVELRGYYGYTF; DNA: TGTGCCAGCAGCGTAGAACTGCGGGGTTACTATGGCTACACCTTC
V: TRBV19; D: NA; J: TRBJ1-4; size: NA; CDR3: CASSRTVVNEKLFF; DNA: TGTGCCAGTAGTAGGACAGTAGTTAATGAAAAACTGTTTTTT
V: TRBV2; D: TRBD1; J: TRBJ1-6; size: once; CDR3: CASSEFFGQANSPLHF; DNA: TGTGCCAGCAGTGAGTTCTTTGGACAGGCCAATTCACCCCTCCACTTT
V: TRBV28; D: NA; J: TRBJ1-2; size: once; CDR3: CASSTRGMGGYTF; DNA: TGTGCCAGCAGCACCCGCGGGATGGGCGGCTACACCTTC
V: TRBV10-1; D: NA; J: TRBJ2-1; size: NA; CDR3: CASSAQGIDEQFF; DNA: TGCGCCAGCAGTGCGCAGGGGATAGATGAGCAGTTCTTC
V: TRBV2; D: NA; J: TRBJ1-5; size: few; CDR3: CASSDVLGHSNQPQHF; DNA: TGTGCCAGCAGTGATGTTTTAGGACATAGCAATCAGCCCCAGCATTTT
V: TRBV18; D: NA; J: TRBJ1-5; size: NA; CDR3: CASSQMGSNQPQHF; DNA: TGTGCCAGCTCACAGATGGGGAGCAATCAGCCCCAGCATTTT
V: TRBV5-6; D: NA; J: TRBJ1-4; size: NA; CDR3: CASSLSPAGSVKLFF; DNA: TGTGCCAGCAGCTTGTCACCGGCAGGGTCTGTAAAACTGTTTTTT
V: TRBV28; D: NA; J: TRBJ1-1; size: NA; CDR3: CASYISNTEAFF; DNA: TGTGCCAGCTACATATCGAACACTGAAGCTTTCTTT
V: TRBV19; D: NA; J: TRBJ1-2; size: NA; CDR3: CASTRAVGSNYGYTF; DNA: TGTGCCAGTACCAGGGCCGTGGGATCTAACTATGGCTACACCTTC
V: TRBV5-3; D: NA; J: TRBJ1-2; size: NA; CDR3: CARSLEGRGNYGYTF; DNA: TGTGCCAGAAGCTTGGAGGGCAGGGGCAACTATGGCTACACCTTC
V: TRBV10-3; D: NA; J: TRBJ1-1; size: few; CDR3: CAISDTGVSEAFF; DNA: TGTGCCATCAGTGATACAGGAGTTTCTGAAGCTTTCTTT